In its sample, the clone carrying this T cell receptor beta chain was seen a few times. Its target is not known. The CDR3 has 15 residues. Germline lookup yields CDR1 SGHRS and CDR2 YFSETQ. Trimming removed 0 bases at V and 10 bases at J, with 14 bases between. This sample is drawn from a study of T-cell reconstitution after alpha-beta-depleted transplantation in children. The authors prepared the TCRbeta library with unique molecular identifiers. TCRdb analysed the PCR reads with MiXCR anew, one entry per CDR3 protein. The sample shows approximately 980,000 distinct CDR3 sequences, 25% to 35% of them seen only once. Points from the study as a whole: T-cell counts and diversity at one year post-transplant came mainly from newly produced T cells.

The chain has TRBV5-1 and TRBJ1-6; unclear D gene. This sample comprised PBMCs, mostly from graft donor cells, obtained 360 days after TCRalphabeta/CD19-depleted stem cell transplant. The source of this sequence is a boy under three years old who had a stem cell transplant for SCID, so the T cells may come from the graft donor. The CDR3 sequence: CASSLDGGPPSPLHF. The CDR3 DNA is TGCGCCAGCAGCTTGGATGGAGGCCCTCCCTCACCCCTCCACTTT.